The 11 T cell receptor beta chains below all came from one sample that was sequenced in a study of beta chain features in type 1 diabetes. Study observations and caveats: Researchers report that Type 1 diabetes patients had moderately but significantly shorter TCRB CDR3s across all four CD4+ subsets.

Of the isolated RNA, all was reverse transcribed, and so the sequenced material was expressed TCRB transcripts. Generated by immunoSEQ multiplex PCR, the TCRdb table keeps only in-frame clones and is missing some. Counted here are 680,000 or so clones, around 15% occurring once; the ten biggest clones make up less than 0.025%. These receptors lack a known antigen. The sequenced material came from naive CD4+ T cells from blood. These TCRs come from a man between 18 and 35 years old with type 1 diabetes.

This clone has only a few counts. The V call is TRBV20-1, the J call TRBJ2-7, with 7 positions matching TRBD2. The V gene end was trimmed by 3 bases and the J gene end by 9 bases; junction bases not matched to a gene: 5. The CDR3 sequence is 11 residues long. Germline CDR1 DFQATT, CDR2 SNEGSKA (reference sequence). DNA of the CDR3: TGCAGTGCTAGCGCGGGGGTAGGGCAGTACTTC. Translated, it gives CSASAGVGQYF.

The genes are TRBV28 and TRBJ2-5; D is unresolved. CDR1 is MDHEN, CDR2 SYDVKM, per germline. V shed 7 bases and J shed 1 base, with 10 bases lying between them. The length of the CDR3 is 13 residues. CDR3 DNA sequence: TGTGCCAGCACCAAAGACCGCCAAGAGACCCAGTACTTC. Protein product: CASTKDRQETQYF.

In its sample, this clone was seen a few times. The V gene is TRBV4-1, the J gene TRBJ2-7; TRBD1 is a possible D gene (6 bases). This CDR3 comprises 14 residues. Trimming removed 1 base at V and 2 bases at J, with 9 bases between. The germline gives CDR1 MGHRA, CDR2 YSYEKL. The DNA of the CDR3 is TGCGCCAGCAGCCAAGCCTACAGGGCCTACGAGCAGTACTTC. Protein product: CASSQAYRAYEQYF.

The sample holds a few counts of this clone. The chain employs TRBV5-4 and TRBJ1-1; D is uncertain. The V and J ends lost 4 bases and 2 bases respectively, with 6 bases between them. This CDR3 region has 12 residues. The germline V gene has CDR1 SGHNT and CDR2 YYREEE (reference sequence). The CDR3 loop is CASSRINTEAFF. The CDR3 DNA reads TGTGCCAGCAGCCGTATCAACACTGAAGCTTTCTTT.

The chain has TRBV10-2 and TRBJ1-2, with a weak D call TRBD1 (6 bases). The CDR3 totals 15 residues. Trimming left V 6 bases short and J 6 bases short, with 20 bases between. Germline V gives CDR1 WSHSY, CDR2 SAAADI. In DNA form, the CDR3 reads TGCGCCAGCAGCGGCGGAGGGGCCTACAGGGATGGCTACACCTTC. Protein: CASSGGGAYRDGYTF.

This clone was observed a handful of times. Here the CDR3 reads CASSQGAYEKLFF. CDR3 DNA sequence: TGTGCCAGCAGCCAAGGGGCGTATGAAAAACTGTTTTTT. V and J are TRBV14 and TRBJ1-4; D is unresolved. This CDR3 contains 13 residues. CDR1 and CDR2 (germline): SGHDN, FVKESK. V was shortened by 1 base and J by 6 bases, with 6 bases between the two germline ends.

In this sample, this clone turned up a few times. The J gene is TRBJ2-1, the V gene TRBV7-3; 9 bases match TRBD1. The germline V gene has CDR1 SGHTA and CDR2 FQGTGA. This CDR3 is 20 amino acids long. V gave up 0 bases and J gave up 4 bases; unmatched junction bases: 16. The CDR3 coding sequence is TGTGCCAGCAGCTTAACTCCGGGACAGGGAAGGGGACGGAAATACAATGAGCAGTTCTTC. Protein product: CASSLTPGQGRGRKYNEQFF. Drawing the rest from reference TRBV7-3 and TRBJ2-1, the complete variable domain is GAGVSQTPSNKVTEKGKYVELRCDPISGHTALYWYRQSLGQGPEFLIYFQGTGAADDSGLPNDRFFAVRPEGSVSTLKIQRTERGDSAVYLCASSLTPGQGRGRKYNEQFFGPGTRLTVL.

This clone was found a few times. This sequence joins TRBV9 and TRBJ1-3; 9 bases match TRBD1. Germline trimming cut 4 bases from V and 4 bases from J; bases unmatched to any gene: 9. Germline lookup yields CDR1 SGDLS and CDR2 YYNGEE. CDR3 size: 16 residues. The CDR3 loop is CASSTYPDRGGNTIYF. CDR3 sequence (DNA): TGTGCCAGCAGCACCTATCCCGACAGGGGGGGAAACACCATATATTTT.

This clone has just a few counts. This chain links TRBV5-1 with TRBJ1-5; 8 bases are a match to TRBD1. The CDR3 is 14 residues long. Germline V gene lookup returns CDR1 SGHRS and CDR2 YFSETQ. Trimming took 4 bases from V and 6 from J; bases not matched to a gene: 6. CDR3 nucleotides: TGCGCCAGCAGCCCCGACAGGGGTACTCAGCCCCAGCATTTT. This codes for CASSPDRGTQPQHF.

The chain joins TRBV18 to TRBJ2-5, with D perhaps TRBD2 (6 bases). V dropped 4 bases and J dropped 4 bases, with 16 bases sitting between them. Germline CDR1 is KGHSH and CDR2 is LQKENI. The CDR3 runs to 15 residues. The CDR3 here is CASSLGTPGTETQYF. For the CDR3, the DNA is TGTGCCAGCTCACTCGGGACTCCGGGAACAGAGACCCAGTACTTC.

V usage is TRBV5-1 and J usage is TRBJ1-1; no reliable D call. Germline V CDR1 and CDR2: SGHRS, YFSETQ. V was clipped by 5 bases and J by 5 bases, with 13 bases between them. The CDR3 extends over 13 amino acids. The CDR3 here is CASSKGFGTEAFF. The CDR3 DNA follows: TGCGCCAGCAGTAAGGGCTTCGGGACTGAAGCTTTCTTT.